These T cell receptor beta chains were read from a single sample in a study of cytomegalovirus exposure and HLA in healthy donors. Only in-frame clones appear in the TCRdb table, and some are missing; sequencing was by immunoSEQ multiplex PCR. The table lists approximately 110,000 clones, just under 75% of them singletons. The sample comprised PBMCs. These receptors originate from a man aged 55-75 years in good health and CMV-seropositive. The CDR3 runs from the conserved cysteine through the conserved F or W. A D gene is named only where the DNA matches it firmly. Expanded clones get a size class; other rows say once, few or many, or leave the size out.

>TRBV19|TRBD1|.|TRBJ2-3
CASSMRTGGWNTQYF
TGTGCCAGTAGTATGAGGACAGGGGGCTGGAATACGCAGTATTTT
>TRBV9|.|.|TRBJ1-3
CASSVGQAINTIYF
TGTGCCAGCAGCGTAGGACAGGCGATAAACACCATATATTTT
>TRBV29-1|.|.|TRBJ1-2
CSVGSGMDYGYTF
TGCAGCGTCGGATCAGGGATGGACTATGGCTACACCTTC
>TRBV5-1|.|.|TRBJ1-4
CASSFYLQGSNEKLFF
TGCGCCAGCAGCTTCTACCTACAGGGCAGTAATGAAAAACTGTTTTTT
>TRBV18|TRBD1|.|TRBJ2-6
CASSPVQGVSLGANVLTF
TGTGCCAGCTCACCAGTACAGGGGGTGTCTCTTGGGGCCAACGTCCTGACTTTC
>TRBV5-1|TRBD1|once|TRBJ2-7
CASSLAHPGQGAVEQYF
TGCGCCAGCAGCTTGGCACATCCGGGACAGGGGGCTGTCGAGCAGTACTTC
>TRBV5-1|.|few|TRBJ2-1
CASSPTGNRGHNEQFF
TGCGCCAGCAGCCCGACAGGGAATCGGGGGCACAATGAGCAGTTCTTC
>TRBV5-1|.|.|TRBJ1-6
CASSEQSTGNSPLHF
TGCGCCAGCAGCGAACAATCTACAGGGAATTCACCCCTCCACTTT
>TRBV9|.|.|TRBJ2-5
CASSVSNLNQETQYF
TGTGCCAGCAGCGTATCCAACTTGAACCAAGAGACCCAGTACTTC
>TRBV19|.|.|TRBJ2-3
CASSPAYAGSSTDTQYF
TGTGCCAGTAGTCCCGCGTATGCGGGCTCTAGCACAGATACGCAGTATTTT
>TRBV19|.|once|TRBJ2-3
CASTPFWGANFNTQYF
TGTGCCAGTACCCCTTTTTGGGGCGCGAATTTCAATACGCAGTATTTT
>TRBV28|.|.|TRBJ1-2
CASSPEPIGYTF
TGTGCCAGCAGTCCCGAGCCAATTGGCTACACCTTC
>TRBV11-1|.|.|TRBJ2-7
CASSLQAGAHEQYF
TGTGCCAGCAGCTTACAAGCAGGGGCCCACGAGCAGTACTTC
>TRBV27|.|.|TRBJ1-6
CASRRAGVSSYNSPLHF
TGTGCCAGCCGCCGTGCGGGTGTTAGCTCCTATAATTCACCCCTCCACTTT
>TRBV6-1|TRBD2|few|TRBJ2-1
CASNPFSGGARFF
TGTGCCAGCAACCCCTTCAGCGGGGGGGCCCGGTTCTTC
>TRBV28|TRBD1|.|TRBJ2-3
CASGDLGTGGTDTQYF
TGTGCCAGCGGGGACCTCGGGACAGGGGGCACAGATACGCAGTATTTT
>TRBV19|TRBD1|few|TRBJ1-2
CASSPGQGTSGYTF
TGTGCCAGTAGTCCTGGACAGGGCACCAGTGGCTACACCTTC
>TRBV7-2|TRBD1|.|TRBJ2-7
CASSRLSGGAGYEQYF
TGTGCCAGCAGCAGACTTTCAGGGGGCGCAGGGTACGAGCAGTACTTC
>TRBV10-3|.|.|TRBJ2-3
CAISESPQGADTQYF
TGTGCCATCAGTGAGTCACCTCAAGGGGCAGATACGCAGTATTTT
>TRBV7-9|.|.|TRBJ1-2
CASKGANYGYTF
TGTGCCAGCAAGGGGGCTAACTATGGCTACACCTTC
>TRBV19|.|few|TRBJ2-7
CASSQQGSSYEQYF
TGTGCCAGTAGTCAGCAGGGTTCGAGCTACGAGCAGTACTTC
>TRBV7-6|.|.|TRBJ1-2
CASSPAASNYGYTF
TGTGCCAGCAGCCCCGCCGCGTCGAACTATGGCTACACCTTC
>TRBV2|TRBD1|.|TRBJ2-5
CASSTDRGQTQYF
TGTGCCAGCAGTACGGACAGGGGCCAGACCCAGTACTTC
>TRBV7-3|.|.|TRBJ2-6
CASAPFEGANVLTF
TGTGCCAGCGCGCCCTTTGAGGGGGCCAACGTCCTGACTTTC
>TRBV28|TRBD1|.|TRBJ2-1
CASSLEMRTGRSNEQFF
TGTGCCAGCAGCCTAGAAATGCGGACAGGGAGATCGAATGAGCAGTTCTTC
>TRBV2|.|.|TRBJ2-7
CASSPRTTTYEQYF
TGTGCCAGCAGCCCTAGGACTACAACCTACGAGCAGTACTTC
>TRBV5-1|TRBD2|few|TRBJ2-1
CASSFGTSGGTEQFF
TGCGCCAGCAGCTTCGGGACTAGCGGGGGTACTGAGCAGTTCTTC
>TRBV5-1|TRBD1|.|TRBJ1-3
CASSRQGLSGNTIYF
TGCGCCAGCAGCCGACAGGGACTCTCTGGAAACACCATATATTTT
>TRBV5-1|.|once|TRBJ1-2
CASSLAAQGGYGYTF
TGCGCCAGCAGCTTGGCCGCCCAGGGTGGCTATGGCTACACCTTC
>TRBV28|TRBD1|.|TRBJ1-2
CASRGTGDNYGYTF
TGTGCCAGCAGGGGGACAGGAGATAACTATGGCTACACCTTC
>TRBV6-1|.|few|TRBJ1-3
CASSERGRGSGNTIYF
TGTGCCAGCAGTGAAAGGGGCAGGGGATCTGGAAACACCATATATTTT
>TRBV19|TRBD1|.|TRBJ1-1
CASTPRTGATEAFF
TGTGCCAGTACCCCTCGGACAGGGGCCACTGAAGCTTTCTTT
>TRBV5-6|TRBD1|.|TRBJ2-7
CASSWGLGGQEYEQYF
TGTGCCAGCAGCTGGGGACTCGGGGGACAGGAATACGAGCAGTACTTC
>TRBV27|.|.|TRBJ2-7
CASGAGTAYEQYF
TGTGCCAGCGGGGCGGGGACTGCCTACGAGCAGTACTTC
>TRBV19|.|.|TRBJ1-1
CASSIRGPGVVGRGTEAFF
TGTGCCAGTAGTATACGTGGCCCAGGAGTGGTCGGTCGGGGCACTGAAGCTTTCTTT
>TRBV5-1|.|.|TRBJ1-4
CASSLAGGGGEKLFF
TGCGCCAGCAGCTTGGCCGGCGGTGGGGGCGAAAAACTGTTTTTT
>TRBV28|.|.|TRBJ1-1
CASSFIGVNTEAFF
TGTGCCAGCAGTTTCATCGGTGTGAACACTGAAGCTTTCTTT
>TRBV6-1|.|.|TRBJ2-6
CASREGANVLTF
TGTGCCAGTAGAGAGGGGGCCAACGTCCTGACTTTC
>TRBV2|TRBD1|.|TRBJ1-1
CASSTRDRGLTEAFF
TGTGCCAGCAGTACCCGGGACAGGGGGCTGACTGAAGCTTTCTTT
>TRBV9|.|.|TRBJ1-2
CASSVDGVDYGYTF
TGTGCCAGCAGCGTAGACGGGGTTGACTATGGCTACACCTTC
>TRBV30|TRBD2|.|TRBJ2-5
CAWTVAGGLETQYF
TGTGCCTGGACGGTAGCGGGGGGGCTAGAGACCCAGTACTTC